The following is a T cell receptor (beta chain) sequence with its context. The data were obtained in a study of T cell responses to AZD1222 COVID-19 vaccine. Generated by immunoSEQ multiplex PCR, the TCRdb table keeps only in-frame clones and is missing some. This table holds roughly 150,000 clones, over 90% found once. The CDR3 runs 15 residues. The chain recombines TRBV21-1 with TRBJ1-2; the table's D call, TRBD1, was not checked against the DNA. TRBV21-1 is termed a pseudogene. The sample here was peripheral blood, taken on day 0 of AZD1222 vaccination. The clonotype comes from an adult in good health. This CDR3 is CASRATGGKGYGYTF. CDR3 coding DNA: TGTGCCAGCAGGGCTACAGGGGGAAAGGGCTATGGCTACACCTTC.